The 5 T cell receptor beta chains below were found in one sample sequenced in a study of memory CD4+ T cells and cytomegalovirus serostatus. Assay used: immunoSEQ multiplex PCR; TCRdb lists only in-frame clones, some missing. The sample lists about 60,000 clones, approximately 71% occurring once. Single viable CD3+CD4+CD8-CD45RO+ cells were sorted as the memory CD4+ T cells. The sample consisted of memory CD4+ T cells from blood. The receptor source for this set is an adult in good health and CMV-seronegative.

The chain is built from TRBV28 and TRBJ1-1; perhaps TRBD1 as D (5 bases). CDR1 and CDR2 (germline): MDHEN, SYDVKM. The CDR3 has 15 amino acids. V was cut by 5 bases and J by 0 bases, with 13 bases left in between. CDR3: CASSTLTEMNTEAFF. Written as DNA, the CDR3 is TGTGCCAGCAGTACCCTGACAGAGATGAACACTGAAGCTTTCTTT. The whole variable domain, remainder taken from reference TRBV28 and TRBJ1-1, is DVKVTQSSRYLVKRTGEKVFLECVQDMDHENMFWYRQDPGLGLRLIYFSYDVKMKEKGDIPEGYSVSREKKERFSLILESASTNQTSMYLCASSTLTEMNTEAFFGQGTRLTVV.

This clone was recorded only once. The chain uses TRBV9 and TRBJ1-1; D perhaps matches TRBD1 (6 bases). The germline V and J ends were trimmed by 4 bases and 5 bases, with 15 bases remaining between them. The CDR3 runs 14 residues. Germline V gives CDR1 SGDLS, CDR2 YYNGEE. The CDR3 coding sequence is TGTGCCAGCAGCCGGACAGTAAGTAAAACTGAAGCTTTCTTT. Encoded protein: CASSRTVSKTEAFF.

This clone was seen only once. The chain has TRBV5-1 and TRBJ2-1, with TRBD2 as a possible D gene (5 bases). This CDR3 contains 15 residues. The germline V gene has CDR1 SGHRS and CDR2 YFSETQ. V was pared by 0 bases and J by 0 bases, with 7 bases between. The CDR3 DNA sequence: TGCGCCAGCAGCTTGGGGGAGAGCTCCTACAATGAGCAGTTCTTC. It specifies CASSLGESSYNEQFF.

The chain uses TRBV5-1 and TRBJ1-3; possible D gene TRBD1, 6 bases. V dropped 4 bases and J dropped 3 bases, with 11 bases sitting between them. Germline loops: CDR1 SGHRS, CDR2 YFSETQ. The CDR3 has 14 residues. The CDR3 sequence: CASSERDNGNTIYF. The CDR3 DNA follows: TGCGCCAGCAGCGAACGGGACAATGGAAACACCATATATTTT.

CDR3 coding DNA: TGTGCCTGGAAATGGGGGGGCCTGGTCAATGAGCAGTTCTTC. Its protein product is CAWKWGGLVNEQFF. The V call is TRBV30, the J call TRBJ2-1, with TRBD2 as a possible D gene (7 bases). The CDR3 runs 14 residues. The V end was cut by 4 bases, the J end by 6 bases, with 16 bases between. Germline CDR1 GTSNPN, CDR2 SVGIG (reference sequence). The full variable domain, its missing parts supplied by reference TRBV30 and TRBJ2-1, is SQTIHQWPATLVQPVGSPLSLECTVEGTSNPNLYWYRQAAGRGLQLLFYSVGIGQISSEVPQNLSASRPQDRQFILSSKKLLLSDSGFYLCAWKWGGLVNEQFFGPGTRLTVL.